The rows below give T cell receptor beta chains drawn from one sample of a study of blood T cell repertoires in COVID-19. Profiled with immunoSEQ multiplex PCR; TCRdb holds only in-frame clones, not every one. The profile shows 450,000 or so clones, roughly 89% of them singletons. The sample comprised peripheral blood. The receptors were sampled from a man between 18 and 35 years old with COVID-19, enrolled during active disease. CDR3s include the opening cysteine and the closing phenylalanine or tryptophan. D genes are given only for firm matches. The size entry is marked missing in some rows and otherwise reads once, few, many or a size class.

DNA | CDR3 | J | length | V | D | size
TGCGCCAGCAGCTTGGACGGGGGGGCCGGGGCAGATACGCAGTATTTT | CASSLDGGAGADTQYF | TRBJ2-3 | 16 | TRBV5-1 | TRBD2 | -
TGTGCCAGCAGTCCGTGGACTTCGAATGCGCAGTTCTTC | CASSPWTSNAQFF | TRBJ2-1 | 13 | TRBV11-2 | - | -
TGTGCCAGCAGTTTATCCGGGGGTAGCTCCTACAATGAGCAGTTCTTC | CASSLSGGSSYNEQFF | TRBJ2-1 | 16 | TRBV28 | - | -
TGTGCCAGCTCCCTCTATAGGGGTACGCAGTATTTT | CASSLYRGTQYF | TRBJ2-3 | 12 | TRBV18 | - | once
TGTGCCAGCAGTTTAAAGGCAGGGGGGAACACTGAAGCTTTCTTT | CASSLKAGGNTEAFF | TRBJ1-1 | 15 | TRBV27 | TRBD1 | -
TGTGCCAGCAGAGGCGGCACTGAAGCTTTCTTT | CASRGGTEAFF | TRBJ1-1 | 11 | TRBV3-1/TRBV3-2 | - | few
TGTGCCAGCAGCTTGGCAGGACAGTATGGCTACACCTTC | CASSLAGQYGYTF | TRBJ1-2 | 13 | TRBV5-4 | - | -
TGTGCCAGCAGCCAAGTATCCATGGCGGGCGAGCAGTACTTC | CASSQVSMAGEQYF | TRBJ2-7 | 14 | TRBV3-1/TRBV3-2 | - | -
TGTGCCAGCAGCCAAGATGGTGATAGCGGGAGAACCGGGGAGCTGTTTTTT | CASSQDGDSGRTGELFF | TRBJ2-2 | 17 | TRBV4-2 | TRBD2 | -
TGTGCCATCAGTCCGACGGGGAACTACGAGCAGTACTTC | CAISPTGNYEQYF | TRBJ2-7 | 13 | TRBV10-3 | - | -
TGTGCCAGCAGTGACAGGCGAGACGAGGCTGAGCAGTTCTTC | CASSDRRDEAEQFF | TRBJ2-1 | 14 | TRBV7-8 | - | -
TGTGCCAGCAGTTTTCCCAGACTGAGCGGGGGGGCGAGGCAAGAGACCCAGTACTTC | CASSFPRLSGGARQETQYF | TRBJ2-5 | 19 | TRBV28 | TRBD2 | -
TGTGCCAGTATAGCGGGAACCTACAATGAGCAGTTCTTC | CASIAGTYNEQFF | TRBJ2-1 | 13 | TRBV2 | TRBD2 | -
TGTGCCAGCAGCCCTACCCCAGATACGCAGTATTTT | CASSPTPDTQYF | TRBJ2-3 | 12 | TRBV5-5 | - | -
TGTGCCAGCAGTCCCAAGATGGTAGCGGGAGGGCCGGGGAGGTACGAGCAGTACTTC | CASSPKMVAGGPGRYEQYF | TRBJ2-7 | 19 | TRBV4-2 | TRBD2 | -
TGTGCCAGCAGTTCCACTAGCGGGAGCACAGATACGCAGTATTTT | CASSSTSGSTDTQYF | TRBJ2-3 | 15 | TRBV6-5 | TRBD2 | -
TGTGCCAGTAGTGAGATTGCAGACCGAGGGTATGGCTACACCTTC | CASSEIADRGYGYTF | TRBJ1-2 | 15 | TRBV19 | - | -
TGTGCCAGCTCGACATATCTCCTGAGCGAGCAGTACTTC | CASSTYLLSEQYF | TRBJ2-7 | 13 | TRBV18 | - | -